The 16 T cell receptor beta chains presented below share a single source sample, sequenced in a study of blood T cell repertoires in COVID-19. Generated by immunoSEQ multiplex PCR, the TCRdb table keeps only in-frame clones and is missing some. The sample lists about 100,000 clones, roughly 71% occurring once. The sample consisted of peripheral blood. Every receptor here comes from a man older than 75 with acute or convalescent COVID-19.

The rearrangement uses TRBV12-3 or TRBV12-4 and TRBJ1-2; D is ambiguous. V was cut by 1 base and J by 9 bases, with 12 bases left in between. CDR3 length equals 13 residues. For the CDR3, the DNA is TGTGCCAGCAGTTTAGACCCGGGGTTGAGCTACACCTTC. Its translation: CASSLDPGLSYTF.

This clone has just a few counts. An end of the junction does not agree with germline; a read error may underlie this. The gene calls are TRBV4-3 and TRBJ1-1; maybe TRBD1 (5 bases). Germline V gene lookup returns CDR1 LGHNA and CDR2 YSLEER. The CDR3 is 15 amino acids. CDR3 loop: CASSPPVGVKTEAFF. The CDR3 coding sequence is TGCGCCAGCAGTCCGCCCGTAGGGGTGAAAACTGAAGCTTTCTTT.

The V gene is TRBV7-9, the J gene TRBJ2-3; no clear D gene. The CDR3 covers 16 residues. The germline CDR1 and CDR2 sequences are SEHNR and FQNEAQ (reference sequence). The V end was cut by 4 bases, the J end by 4 bases, with 18 bases between. Here the CDR3 reads CASSSFTPILPDTQYF. The CDR3 bases are TGTGCCAGCAGCTCCTTTACACCGATCCTTCCAGATACGCAGTATTTT.

V usage is TRBV19 and J usage is TRBJ2-7; D possibly corresponds to TRBD1 (6 bases). Trimming stripped 5 bases from V and 5 bases from J, with 13 bases between. CDR3 length: 13 amino acids. CDR1 is LNHDA, CDR2 SQIVND, per germline (reference sequence). CDR3 nucleotide sequence: TGTGCCAGTAGTTTTACAGGGTCCCACGAGCAGTACTTC. Amino acid sequence: CASSFTGSHEQYF.

CDR3 nucleotides: TGTGCCAGTAGTCCGGGACAGGGAGGGGGCTACGAGCAGTACTTC. Protein sequence: CASSPGQGGGYEQYF. The rearrangement uses TRBV19 and TRBJ2-7; 9 positions match TRBD1. Germline-derived CDR1 and CDR2 are LNHDA and SQIVND (reference sequence). J lost 3 bases, V lost 5 bases, and 8 bases had no gene match. The CDR3 length is 15 residues.

This clone was found a few times. The rearrangement links TRBV6-5 to TRBJ2-1; D unclear. This CDR3 has 14 amino acids. From germline, CDR1 is MNHEY and CDR2 SVGAGI. The V gene lost 6 bases and the J gene lost 5 bases, with 14 bases spanning the gap. The CDR3 nucleotides are TGTGCCAGCAGGGTTTCAAGTAGCAACAATGAGCAGTTCTTC. This gives the protein CASRVSSSNNEQFF.

The table lists this clone with a few counts. The chain recombines TRBV7-2 with TRBJ2-1; D unresolved. Trimming removed 1 base from V and 5 bases from J, with 12 bases in between. The CDR3 totals 15 residues. CDR1 and CDR2 from the germline V gene are SGHTA and FQGNSA. CDR3: CASSLVVSYNNEQFF. The CDR3 DNA sequence: TGTGCCAGCAGCTTAGTGGTGTCGTACAACAATGAGCAGTTCTTC.

This CDR3 is CASSWTATGELFF. DNA of the CDR3: TGTGCCAGCAGCTGGACAGCCACCGGGGAGCTGTTTTTT. J is TRBJ2-2 and V is TRBV27; tentative D call: TRBD1 (6 bases). The CDR3 runs to 13 residues. Trimming took off 6 bases at V and 4 bases at J, with 9 bases between the two ends. CDR1 and CDR2 (germline): MNHEY, SMNVEV (reference sequence).

The chain has TRBV11-2 and TRBJ2-3; 10 bases are a match to TRBD1. This CDR3 has 17 amino acids. In germline, CDR1 is SGHAT, CDR2 FQNNGV. V trimming: 3 bases; J trimming: 6 bases; junction bases outside the gene matches: 12. Here the CDR3 reads CASSLSQGQGIPDTQYF. The CDR3 DNA follows: TGTGCCAGCAGCTTGAGCCAGGGACAGGGGATTCCCGATACGCAGTATTTT.

The V and J genes are TRBV11-3 and TRBJ2-2; D is undetermined. This CDR3 comprises 13 residues. CDR1 SGHNT and CDR2 YENEEA come from the germline V gene. Trimming removed 4 bases at V and 5 bases at J, with 8 bases between. DNA of the CDR3: TGTGCCAGCAGCTCGACCGGGACCGGGGAGCTGTTTTTT. Amino acid sequence: CASSSTGTGELFF. Variable domain in full (rest from reference TRBV11-3 and TRBJ2-2): EAGVVQSPRYKIIEKKQPVAFWCNPISGHNTLYWYLQNLGQGPELLIRYENEEAVDDSQLPKDRFSAERLKGVDSTLKIQPAELGDSAVYLCASSSTGTGELFFGEGSRLTVL.

Regarding this clone: At one boundary the junction diverges from the germline segment, which might be a read error. The chain carries TRBV5-6 and TRBJ1-2; D is ambiguous. The CDR3 totals 13 residues. The V gene's germline CDR1 is SGHDT and CDR2 YYEEEE. The CDR3 is CAGSLGGAYGYTF. DNA of the CDR3: TGTGCCGGCAGCTTGGGCGGAGCCTATGGCTACACCTTC.

The chain uses TRBV4-3 and TRBJ2-7; TRBD1 is a possible D gene (6 bases). Germline CDR1 and CDR2: LGHNA and YSLEER. V was shortened by 1 base and J by 0 bases, with 10 bases between the two germline ends. The CDR3 consists of 15 residues. CDR3 nucleotide sequence: TGCGCCAGCAGCCAAGGGGCAGGGGCCTCCTACGAGCAGTACTTC. Amino acids: CASSQGAGASYEQYF.

The chain links TRBV7-2 to TRBJ2-1; weak D call: TRBD2 (5 bases). Germline CDR1 reads SGHTA; CDR2 reads FQGNSA. The CDR3 sequence is 16 residues long. V dropped 5 bases and J dropped 0 bases, with 14 bases sitting between them. CDR3 in DNA: TGTGCCAGCAGCGTCCGGACTGGAGCCTCCTACAATGAGCAGTTCTTC. It codes for CASSVRTGASYNEQFF.

V is TRBV10-3 and J is TRBJ1-1, with 9 bases identical to TRBD1. The V and J ends lost 9 bases and 6 bases, in that order; junction bases with no gene match: 11. The CDR3 has 14 residues. CDR1 and CDR2 (germline): ENHRY, SYGVKD. The CDR3 DNA is TGTGCCATAACACGGGGCAGACAGGGGGCTGAAGCTTTCTTT. Its translation: CAITRGRQGAEAFF.

J is TRBJ1-6 and V is TRBV3-1 (or the pseudogene TRBV3-2); possibly TRBD1 for D (5 bases). The CDR3 has 14 residues. CDR1 and CDR2 from the germline V gene are LGHDT and YNNKEL (reference sequence). Trimming pared 4 bases from V and 8 bases from J, leaving 12 bases between. CDR3 bases: TGTGCCAGCAGCCTCCAGGGTTTTGATTCACCCCTCCACTTT. The encoded protein is CASSLQGFDSPLHF.

This clone has a count of ten or more. The chain employs TRBV19 and TRBJ2-7; weak D call: TRBD2 (6 bases). V was clipped by 1 base and J by 3 bases, with 16 bases between them. The CDR3 consists of 16 residues. Looked up from germline, CDR1 is LNHDA and CDR2 is SQIVND (reference sequence). CDR3 region: CASSIGRGLAIYEQYF. In DNA form, the CDR3 reads TGTGCCAGTAGTATAGGTCGTGGGCTAGCGATCTACGAGCAGTACTTC.